The sequence of this T cell receptor beta chain was determined in a study of beta chain features in type 1 diabetes. About the research overall: Cell yields, age and gender were similar between patients and healthy donors. General study results and limits: Among all four CD4+ subsets, Type 1 diabetes patients had TCRB CDR3s that were moderately but significantly shorter.

Investigators reverse transcribed all isolated RNA, so they sequenced expressed TCRB transcripts. Produced via immunoSEQ multiplex PCR; TCRdb's table is partial and in-frame only. In the table there are roughly 330,000 clones, 13% of which are singletons. On this clone itself: What it recognizes is unknown.

There was one heparinised blood draw per donor, averaging approximately 120 mL. The CDR3 consists of 15 residues. CDR1 is SGDLS and CDR2 is YYNGEE in the germline V gene. V shed 3 bases and J 0 bases; nucleotides not matched to a gene: 3. The specimen sequenced was naive CD4+ T cells from blood. The receptor was derived from a young woman with type 1 diabetes. V usage is TRBV9 and J usage is TRBJ2-1; 7 bases are a match to TRBD1. In DNA, the CDR3 is TGTGCCAGCAGCGCGGGACAGAGCTCCTACAATGAGCAGTTCTTC. Translated, it gives CASSAGQSSYNEQFF.